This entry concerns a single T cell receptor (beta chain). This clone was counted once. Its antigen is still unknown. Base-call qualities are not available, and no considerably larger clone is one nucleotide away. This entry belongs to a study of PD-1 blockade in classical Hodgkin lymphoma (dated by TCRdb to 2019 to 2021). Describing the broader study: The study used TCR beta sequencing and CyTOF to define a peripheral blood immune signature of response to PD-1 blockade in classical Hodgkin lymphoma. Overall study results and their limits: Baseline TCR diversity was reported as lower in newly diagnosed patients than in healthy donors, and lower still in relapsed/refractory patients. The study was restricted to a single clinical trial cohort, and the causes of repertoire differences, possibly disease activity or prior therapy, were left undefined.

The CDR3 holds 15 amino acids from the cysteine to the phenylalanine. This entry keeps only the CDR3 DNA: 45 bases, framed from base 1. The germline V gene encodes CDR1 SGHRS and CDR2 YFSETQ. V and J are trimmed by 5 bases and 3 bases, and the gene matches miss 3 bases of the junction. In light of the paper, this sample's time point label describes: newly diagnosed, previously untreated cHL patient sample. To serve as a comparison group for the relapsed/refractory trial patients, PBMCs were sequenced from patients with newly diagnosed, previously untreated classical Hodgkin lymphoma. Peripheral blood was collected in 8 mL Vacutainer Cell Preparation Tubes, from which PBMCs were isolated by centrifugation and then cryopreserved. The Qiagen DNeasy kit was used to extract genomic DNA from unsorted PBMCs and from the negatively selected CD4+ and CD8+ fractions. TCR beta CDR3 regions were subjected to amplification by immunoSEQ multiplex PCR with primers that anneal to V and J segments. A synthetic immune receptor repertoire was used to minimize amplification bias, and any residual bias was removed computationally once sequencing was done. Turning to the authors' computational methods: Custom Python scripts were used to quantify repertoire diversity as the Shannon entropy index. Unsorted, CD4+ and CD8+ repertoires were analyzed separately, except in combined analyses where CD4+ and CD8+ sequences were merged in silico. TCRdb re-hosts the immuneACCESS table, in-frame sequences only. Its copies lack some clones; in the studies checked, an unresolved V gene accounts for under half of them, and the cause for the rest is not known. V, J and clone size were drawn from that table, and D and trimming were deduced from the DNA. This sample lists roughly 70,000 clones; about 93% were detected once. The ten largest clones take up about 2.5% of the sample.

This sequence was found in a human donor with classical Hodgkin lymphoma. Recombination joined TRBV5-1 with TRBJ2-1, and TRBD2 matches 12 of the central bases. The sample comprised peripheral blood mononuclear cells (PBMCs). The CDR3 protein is CASRLAGGNYNEQFF. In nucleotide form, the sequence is TGCGCCAGCAGGCTAGCGGGAGGGAACTACAATGAGCAGTTCTTC.